The clone carrying this TCR beta chain was found once. The antigen is not known. These data originate in a study of radiation and T cells in renal cell carcinoma. Study summary: Nephrectomy followed 15 Gy stereotactic body radiation by 4 weeks.

Documented time point: blood 2 weeks post-SBRT. Treatment described: 15 Gy SBRT to primary tumor, nephrectomy 4 weeks later. Clear cell pathology was present in this patient's renal cell carcinoma. Findings and limits, study-wide: Top tumor clonotypes rose in blood 2 weeks post-radiation, then contracted.

The data were produced by immunoSEQ multiplex PCR, yet TCRdb's version contains in-frame clones alone and is incomplete. Of around 120,000 clones listed, approximately 75% are singletons. The sequence came from a woman aged 60-70 years with renal cell carcinoma. Sequenced here: blood, sampled from a patient whose treatment included radiotherapy and nephrectomy.

The CDR3 reads CASRNRDTYNEQFF. CDR3 sequence (DNA): TGTGCCAGTAGAAACCGGGACACCTACAATGAGCAGTTCTTC. The V call is TRBV19, the J call TRBJ2-1, with a weak D call TRBD1 (6 bases). The germline CDR1 and CDR2 sequences are LNHDA and SQIVND (reference sequence). The CDR3 covers 14 residues. V lost 6 bases and J lost 2, with 11 bases in between. Using reference TRBV19 and TRBJ2-1 for the parts outside the CDR3, the full variable domain is DGGITQSPKYLFRKEGQNVTLSCEQNLNHDAMYWYRQDPGQGLRLIYYSQIVNDFQKGDIAEGYSVSREKKESFPLTVTSAQKNPTAFYLCASRNRDTYNEQFFGPGTRLTVL.